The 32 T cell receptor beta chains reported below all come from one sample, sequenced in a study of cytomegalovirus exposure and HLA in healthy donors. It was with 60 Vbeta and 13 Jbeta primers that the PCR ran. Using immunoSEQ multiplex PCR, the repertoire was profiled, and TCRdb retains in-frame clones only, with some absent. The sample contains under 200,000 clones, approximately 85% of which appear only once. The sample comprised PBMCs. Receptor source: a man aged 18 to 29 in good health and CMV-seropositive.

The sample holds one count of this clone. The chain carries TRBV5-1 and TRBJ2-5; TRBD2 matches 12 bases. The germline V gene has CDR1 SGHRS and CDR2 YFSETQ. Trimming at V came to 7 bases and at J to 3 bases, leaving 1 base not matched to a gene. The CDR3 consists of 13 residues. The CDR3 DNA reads TGCGCCAGCCGACTAGCGGGGGAAGAGACCCAGTACTTC. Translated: CASRLAGEETQYF.

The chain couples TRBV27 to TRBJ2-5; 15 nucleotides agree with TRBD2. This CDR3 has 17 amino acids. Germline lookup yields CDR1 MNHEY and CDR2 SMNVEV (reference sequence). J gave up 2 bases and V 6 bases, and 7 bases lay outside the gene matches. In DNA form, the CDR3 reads TGTGCCAGCAGGGCCGGGACTAGCGGGGGGAAACAAGAGACCCAGTACTTC. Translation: CASRAGTSGGKQETQYF.

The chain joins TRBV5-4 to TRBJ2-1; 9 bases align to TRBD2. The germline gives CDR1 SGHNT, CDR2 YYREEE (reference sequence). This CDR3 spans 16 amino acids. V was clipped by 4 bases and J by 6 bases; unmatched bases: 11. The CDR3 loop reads CASSGGGGDGSNEQFF. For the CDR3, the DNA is TGTGCCAGCAGCGGGGGCGGGGGGGACGGTTCCAATGAGCAGTTCTTC.

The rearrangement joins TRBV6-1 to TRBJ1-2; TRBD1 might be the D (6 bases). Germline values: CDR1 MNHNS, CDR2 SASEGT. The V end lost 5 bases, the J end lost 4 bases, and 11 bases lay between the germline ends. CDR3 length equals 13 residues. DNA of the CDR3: TGTGCCAGCAGTACGGGGGGGCTCTATGGCTACACCTTC. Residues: CASSTGGLYGYTF.

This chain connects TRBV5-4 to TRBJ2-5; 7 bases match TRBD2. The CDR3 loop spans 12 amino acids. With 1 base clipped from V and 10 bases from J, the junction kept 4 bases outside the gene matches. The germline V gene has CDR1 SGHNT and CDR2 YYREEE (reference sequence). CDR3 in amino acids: CASSLSGMDQYF. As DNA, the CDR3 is TGTGCCAGCAGCTTGAGCGGGATGGACCAGTACTTC.

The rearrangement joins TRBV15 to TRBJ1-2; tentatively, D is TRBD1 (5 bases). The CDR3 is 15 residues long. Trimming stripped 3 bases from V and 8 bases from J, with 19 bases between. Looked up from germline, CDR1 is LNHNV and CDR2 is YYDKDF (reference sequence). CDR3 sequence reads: CATSRGGVRVGGYTF. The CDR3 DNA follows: TGTGCCACCAGCAGGGGAGGGGTACGGGTTGGGGGCTACACCTTC.

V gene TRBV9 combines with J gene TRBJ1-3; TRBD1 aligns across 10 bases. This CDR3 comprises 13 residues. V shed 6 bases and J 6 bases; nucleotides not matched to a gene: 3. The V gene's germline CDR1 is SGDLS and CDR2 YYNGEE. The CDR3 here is CASTRQGANTIYF. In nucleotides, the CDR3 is TGTGCCAGCACGAGACAGGGGGCAAACACCATATATTTT. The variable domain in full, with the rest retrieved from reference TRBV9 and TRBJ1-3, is DSGVTQTPKHLITATGQRVTLRCSPRSGDLSVYWYQQSLDQGLQFLIQYYNGEERAKGNILERFSAQQFPDLHSELNLSSLELGDSALYFCASTRQGANTIYFGEGSWLTVV.

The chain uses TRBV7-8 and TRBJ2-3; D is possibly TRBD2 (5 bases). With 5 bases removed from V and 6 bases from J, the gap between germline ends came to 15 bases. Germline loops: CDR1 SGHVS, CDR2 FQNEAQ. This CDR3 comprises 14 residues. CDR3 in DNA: TGTGCCAGCAGCCCCAGAAGGAGGTCCGATACGCAGTATTTT. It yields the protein CASSPRRRSDTQYF.

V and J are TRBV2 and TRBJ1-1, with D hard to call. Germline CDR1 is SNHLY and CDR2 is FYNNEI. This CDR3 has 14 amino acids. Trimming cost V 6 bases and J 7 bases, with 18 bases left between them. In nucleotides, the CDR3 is TGTGCCAGCAGCGTAACGGAAGTTGAGGGTGAAGCTTTCTTT. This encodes CASSVTEVEGEAFF.

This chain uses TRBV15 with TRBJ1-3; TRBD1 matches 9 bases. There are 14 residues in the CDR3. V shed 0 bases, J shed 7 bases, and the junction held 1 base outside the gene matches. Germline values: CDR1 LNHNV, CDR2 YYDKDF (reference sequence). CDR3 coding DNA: TGTGCCACCAGCAGAGATGGGACAGGGAACACCATATATTTT. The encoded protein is CATSRDGTGNTIYF.

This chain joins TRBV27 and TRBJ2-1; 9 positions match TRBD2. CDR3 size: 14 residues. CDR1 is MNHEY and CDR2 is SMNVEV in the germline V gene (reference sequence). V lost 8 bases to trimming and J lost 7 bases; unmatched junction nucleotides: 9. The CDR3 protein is CASQERGALNEQFF. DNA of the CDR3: TGTGCCAGCCAGGAGCGGGGGGCCTTAAATGAGCAGTTCTTC.

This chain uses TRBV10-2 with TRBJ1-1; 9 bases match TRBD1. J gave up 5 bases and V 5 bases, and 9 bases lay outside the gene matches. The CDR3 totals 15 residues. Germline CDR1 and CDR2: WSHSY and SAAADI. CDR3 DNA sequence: TGCGCCAGCAGTCTCCTCGGACAGGGGTATACTGAAGCTTTCTTT. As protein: CASSLLGQGYTEAFF.

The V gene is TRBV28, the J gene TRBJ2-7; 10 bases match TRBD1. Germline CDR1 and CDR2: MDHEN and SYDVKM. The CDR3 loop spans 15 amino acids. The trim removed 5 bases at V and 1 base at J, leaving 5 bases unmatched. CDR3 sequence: CASSQPGQGSYEQYF. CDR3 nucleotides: TGTGCCAGCAGTCAGCCGGGACAGGGGTCCTACGAGCAGTACTTC.

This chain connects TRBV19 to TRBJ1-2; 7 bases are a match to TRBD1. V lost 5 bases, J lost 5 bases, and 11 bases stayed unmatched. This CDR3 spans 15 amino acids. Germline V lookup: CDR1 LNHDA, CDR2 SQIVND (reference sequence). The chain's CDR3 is CASSPPEGAWYGYTF. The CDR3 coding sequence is TGTGCCAGTAGTCCTCCTGAGGGGGCTTGGTATGGCTACACCTTC.

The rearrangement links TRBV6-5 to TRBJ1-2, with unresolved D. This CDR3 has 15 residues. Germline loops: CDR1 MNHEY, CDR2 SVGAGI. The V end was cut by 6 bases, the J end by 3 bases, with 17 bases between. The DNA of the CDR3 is TGTGCCAGCAGCGGAAAACGGGTCCCCTACTATGGCTACACCTTC. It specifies CASSGKRVPYYGYTF.

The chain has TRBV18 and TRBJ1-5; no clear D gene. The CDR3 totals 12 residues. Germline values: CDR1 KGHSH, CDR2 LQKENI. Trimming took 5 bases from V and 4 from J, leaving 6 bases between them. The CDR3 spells CASSSLNQPQHF. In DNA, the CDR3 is TGTGCCAGCTCATCCTTAAATCAGCCCCAGCATTTT.

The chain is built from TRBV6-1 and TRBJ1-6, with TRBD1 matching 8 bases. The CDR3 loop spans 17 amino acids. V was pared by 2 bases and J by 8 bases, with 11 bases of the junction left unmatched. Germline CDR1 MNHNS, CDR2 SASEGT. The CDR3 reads CASSERAGGVKYSPLHF. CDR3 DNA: TGTGCCAGCAGTGAACGGGCAGGGGGCGTAAAATATTCACCCCTCCACTTT.

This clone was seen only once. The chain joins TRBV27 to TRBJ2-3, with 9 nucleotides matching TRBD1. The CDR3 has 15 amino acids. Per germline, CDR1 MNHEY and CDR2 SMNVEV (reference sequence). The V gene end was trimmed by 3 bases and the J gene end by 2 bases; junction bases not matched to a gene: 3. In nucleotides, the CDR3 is TGTGCCAGCAGTTTGGGACAGGGCAACACAGATACGCAGTATTTT. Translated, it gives CASSLGQGNTDTQYF.

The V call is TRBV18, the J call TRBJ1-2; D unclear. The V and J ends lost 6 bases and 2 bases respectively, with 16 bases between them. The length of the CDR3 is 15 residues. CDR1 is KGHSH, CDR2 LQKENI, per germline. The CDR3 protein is CASSATAAGNYGYTF. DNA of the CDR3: TGTGCCAGCTCCGCTACCGCGGCCGGAAACTATGGCTACACCTTC.

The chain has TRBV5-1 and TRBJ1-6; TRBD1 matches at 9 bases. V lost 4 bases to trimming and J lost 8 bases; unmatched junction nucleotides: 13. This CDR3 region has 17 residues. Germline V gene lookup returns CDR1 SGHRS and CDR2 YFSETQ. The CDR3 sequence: CASSQTGTGFNYSPLHF. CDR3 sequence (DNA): TGCGCCAGCAGCCAGACCGGGACAGGGTTCAATTATTCACCCCTCCACTTT.

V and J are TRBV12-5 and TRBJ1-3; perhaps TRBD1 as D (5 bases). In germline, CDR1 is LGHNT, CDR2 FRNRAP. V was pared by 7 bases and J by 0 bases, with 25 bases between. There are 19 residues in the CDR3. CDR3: CASAFLTEGLAHSGNTIYF. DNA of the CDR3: TGTGCTAGTGCCTTCCTGACAGAAGGGTTAGCCCACTCTGGAAACACCATATATTTT.

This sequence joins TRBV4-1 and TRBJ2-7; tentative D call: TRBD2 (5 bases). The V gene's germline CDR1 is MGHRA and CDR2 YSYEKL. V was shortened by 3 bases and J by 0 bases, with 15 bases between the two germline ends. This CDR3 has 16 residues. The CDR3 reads CASSQIRGLSSYEQYF. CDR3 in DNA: TGCGCCAGCAGCCAGATTAGAGGGCTGAGCTCCTACGAGCAGTACTTC.

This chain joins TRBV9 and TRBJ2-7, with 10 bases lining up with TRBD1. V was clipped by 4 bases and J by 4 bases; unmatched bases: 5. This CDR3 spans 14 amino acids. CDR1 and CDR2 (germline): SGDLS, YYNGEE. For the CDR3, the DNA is TGTGCCAGCAGCACAGGACAGGGGGGATACGAGCAGTACTTC. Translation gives CASSTGQGGYEQYF.

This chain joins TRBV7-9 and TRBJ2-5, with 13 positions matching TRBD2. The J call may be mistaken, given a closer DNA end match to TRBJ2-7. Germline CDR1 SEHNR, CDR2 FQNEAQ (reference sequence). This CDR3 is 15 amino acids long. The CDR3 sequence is CASRGLAGSSYEQYF. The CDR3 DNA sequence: TGTGCCAGCAGGGGACTAGCGGGAAGCTCCTACGAGCAGTACTTC.

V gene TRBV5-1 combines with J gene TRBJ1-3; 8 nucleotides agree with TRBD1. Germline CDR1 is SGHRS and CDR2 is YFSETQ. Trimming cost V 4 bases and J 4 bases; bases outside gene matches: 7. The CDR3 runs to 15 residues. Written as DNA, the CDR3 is TGCGCCAGCAGCACAGCAGGGGGCTCCGGAAACACCATATATTTT. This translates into CASSTAGGSGNTIYF.

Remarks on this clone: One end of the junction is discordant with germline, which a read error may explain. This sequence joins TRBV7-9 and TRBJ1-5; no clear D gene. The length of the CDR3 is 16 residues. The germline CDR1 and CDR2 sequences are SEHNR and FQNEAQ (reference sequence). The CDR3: CPSSRSVGKGNQPQHF. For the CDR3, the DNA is TGTCCCAGCAGCCGTAGCGTAGGGAAGGGCAATCAGCCCCAGCATTTT.

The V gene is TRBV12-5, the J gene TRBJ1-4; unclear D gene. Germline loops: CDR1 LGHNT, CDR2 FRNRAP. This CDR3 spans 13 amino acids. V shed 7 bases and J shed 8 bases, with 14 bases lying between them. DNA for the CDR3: TGTGCTAGTGCACCTAGCCCCAGGGAAAAACTGTTTTTT. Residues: CASAPSPREKLFF.

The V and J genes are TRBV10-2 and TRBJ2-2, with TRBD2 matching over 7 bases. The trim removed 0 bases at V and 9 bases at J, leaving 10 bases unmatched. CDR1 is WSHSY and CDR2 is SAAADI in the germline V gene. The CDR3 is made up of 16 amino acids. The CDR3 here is CASSESQRGFRRELFF. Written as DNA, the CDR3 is TGCGCCAGCAGTGAGTCCCAGCGGGGATTCCGCAGGGAGCTGTTTTTT.

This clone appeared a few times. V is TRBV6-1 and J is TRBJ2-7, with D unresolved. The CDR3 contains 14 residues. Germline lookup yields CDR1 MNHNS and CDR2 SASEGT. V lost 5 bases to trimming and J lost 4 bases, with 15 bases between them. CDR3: CASSPTVLAYEQYF. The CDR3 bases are TGTGCCAGCAGTCCGACTGTTTTGGCGTACGAGCAGTACTTC.

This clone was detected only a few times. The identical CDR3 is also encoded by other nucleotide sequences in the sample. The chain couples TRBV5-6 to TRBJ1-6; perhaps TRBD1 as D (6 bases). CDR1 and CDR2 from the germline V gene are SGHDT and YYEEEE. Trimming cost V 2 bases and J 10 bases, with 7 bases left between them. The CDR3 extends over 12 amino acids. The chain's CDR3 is CASSFGGSPLHF. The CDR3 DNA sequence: TGTGCCAGCAGCTTTGGGGGCTCACCCCTCCACTTT. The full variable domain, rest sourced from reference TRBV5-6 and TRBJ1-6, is DAGVTQSPTHLIKTRGQQVTLRCSPKSGHDTVSWYQQALGQGPQFIFQYYEEEERQRGNFPDRFSGHQFPNYSSELNVNALLLGDSALYLCASSFGGSPLHFGNGTRLTVT.

CDR3 nucleotides: TGCGCCAGCAGGAACTTCGGGACTAGCGGGGGTGGGACCTACGAGCAGTACTTC. Protein: CASRNFGTSGGGTYEQYF. The V call is TRBV10-2, the J call TRBJ2-5, with 14 bases that match TRBD2. The J call may be faulty, since TRBJ2-7 better matches the DNA end. CDR3 length equals 18 residues. Germline lookup yields CDR1 WSHSY and CDR2 SAAADI.

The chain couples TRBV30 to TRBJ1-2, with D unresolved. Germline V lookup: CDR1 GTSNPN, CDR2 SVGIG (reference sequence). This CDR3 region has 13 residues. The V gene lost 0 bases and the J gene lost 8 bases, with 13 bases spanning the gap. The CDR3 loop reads CAWSVHSGIGYTF. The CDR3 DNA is TGTGCCTGGAGTGTACACTCGGGGATCGGCTACACCTTC.